This T cell receptor (beta chain) is drawn from a study of blood T cell repertoires in COVID-19. Generated by immunoSEQ multiplex PCR, the TCRdb table keeps only in-frame clones and is missing some. The table records fewer than 250,000 clones, less than 90% of them present only once. The CDR3 has 12 amino acids. The V gene lost 5 bases and the J gene lost 5 bases, with 9 bases spanning the gap. CDR1 is LNHDA and CDR2 is SQIVND in the germline V gene (reference sequence). The receptor was isolated from a woman aged 80 or over with COVID-19, enrolled during active disease. This chain joins TRBV19 and TRBJ1-2; D gene ambiguous. The source material was peripheral blood. The CDR3 region is CASSRGTYGYTF. In DNA, the CDR3 is TGTGCCAGTAGTCGAGGTACTTATGGCTACACCTTC.